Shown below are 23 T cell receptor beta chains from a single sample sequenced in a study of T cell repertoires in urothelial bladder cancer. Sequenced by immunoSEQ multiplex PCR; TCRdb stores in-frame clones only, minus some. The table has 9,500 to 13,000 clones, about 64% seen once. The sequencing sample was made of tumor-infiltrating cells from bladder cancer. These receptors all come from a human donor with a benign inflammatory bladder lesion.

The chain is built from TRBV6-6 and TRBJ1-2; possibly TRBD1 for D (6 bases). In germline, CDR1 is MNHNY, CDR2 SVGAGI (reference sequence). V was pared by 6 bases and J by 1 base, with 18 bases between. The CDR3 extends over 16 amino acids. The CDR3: CASRTSTGFFNYGYTF. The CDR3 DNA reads TGTGCCAGCAGAACCTCAACAGGGTTCTTTAACTATGGCTACACCTTC.

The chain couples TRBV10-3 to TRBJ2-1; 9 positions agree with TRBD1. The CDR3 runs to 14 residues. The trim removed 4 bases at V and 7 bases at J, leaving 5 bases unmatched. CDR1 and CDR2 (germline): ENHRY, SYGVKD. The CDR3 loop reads CAISGRDRENEQFF. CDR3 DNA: TGTGCCATCAGTGGTCGGGACAGGGAAAATGAGCAGTTCTTC.

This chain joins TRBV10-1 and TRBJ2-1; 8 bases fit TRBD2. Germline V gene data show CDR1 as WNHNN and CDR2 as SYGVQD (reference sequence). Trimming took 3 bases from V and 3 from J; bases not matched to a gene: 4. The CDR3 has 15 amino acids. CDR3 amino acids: CASSDGGGLYNEQFF. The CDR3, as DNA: TGCGCCAGCAGTGATGGCGGGGGGCTCTACAATGAGCAGTTCTTC.

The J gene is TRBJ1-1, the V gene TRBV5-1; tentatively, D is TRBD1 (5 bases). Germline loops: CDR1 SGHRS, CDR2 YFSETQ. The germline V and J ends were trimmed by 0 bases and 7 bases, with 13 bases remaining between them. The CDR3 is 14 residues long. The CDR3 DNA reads TGCGCCAGCAGCTTGGTGGGCAGGGCACGTGAAGCTTTCTTT. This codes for CASSLVGRAREAFF.

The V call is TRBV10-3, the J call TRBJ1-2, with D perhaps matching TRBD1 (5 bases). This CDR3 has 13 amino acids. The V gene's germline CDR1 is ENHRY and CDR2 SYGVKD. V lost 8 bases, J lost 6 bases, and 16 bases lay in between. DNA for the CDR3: TGTGCCATCGGGGGAGGGAGGAGCGATGGCTACACCTTC. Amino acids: CAIGGGRSDGYTF.

The CDR3 here is CASSDPEGDEQFF. In DNA, the CDR3 is TGCGCCAGCTCCGATCCGGAGGGGGATGAGCAGTTCTTC. This chain links TRBV10-1 with TRBJ2-1; D assignment may be TRBD1 or TRBD2 (6 bases each). This CDR3 comprises 13 residues. V was trimmed by 8 bases and J by 8 bases, leaving 16 bases between them. Per the germline V gene, CDR1 is WNHNN and CDR2 is SYGVQD (reference sequence).

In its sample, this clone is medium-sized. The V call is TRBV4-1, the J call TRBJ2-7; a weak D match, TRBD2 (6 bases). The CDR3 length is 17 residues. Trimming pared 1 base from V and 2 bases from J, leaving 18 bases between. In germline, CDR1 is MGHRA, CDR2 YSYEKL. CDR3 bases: TGCGCCAGCAGCCAAGCTCCAGGACTACCCCCGACCTACGAGCAGTACTTC. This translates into CASSQAPGLPPTYEQYF.

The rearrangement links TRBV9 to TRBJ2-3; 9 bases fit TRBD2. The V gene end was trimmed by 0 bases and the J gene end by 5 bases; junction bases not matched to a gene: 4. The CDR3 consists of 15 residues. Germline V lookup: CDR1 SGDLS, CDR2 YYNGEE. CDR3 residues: CASSVDSGGRDTQYF. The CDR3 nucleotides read TGTGCCAGCAGCGTAGACAGCGGGGGGAGAGATACGCAGTATTTT.

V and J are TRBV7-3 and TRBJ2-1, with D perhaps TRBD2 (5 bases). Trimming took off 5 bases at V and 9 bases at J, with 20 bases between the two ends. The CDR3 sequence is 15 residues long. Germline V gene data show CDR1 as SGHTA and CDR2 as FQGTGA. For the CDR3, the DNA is TGTGCCAGCAGCCTCTGGGCGGCGGACTTCAGTGAGCAGTTCTTC. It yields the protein CASSLWAADFSEQFF.

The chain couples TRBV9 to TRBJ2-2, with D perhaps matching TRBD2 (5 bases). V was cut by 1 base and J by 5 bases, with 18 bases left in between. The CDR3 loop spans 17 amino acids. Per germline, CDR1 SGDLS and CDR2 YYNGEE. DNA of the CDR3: TGTGCCAGCAGCGTAAGGTTGGACTTAGCAAGGACCGGGGAGCTGTTTTTT. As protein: CASSVRLDLARTGELFF. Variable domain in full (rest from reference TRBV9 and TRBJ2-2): DSGVTQTPKHLITATGQRVTLRCSPRSGDLSVYWYQQSLDQGLQFLIQYYNGEERAKGNILERFSAQQFPDLHSELNLSSLELGDSALYFCASSVRLDLARTGELFFGEGSRLTVL.

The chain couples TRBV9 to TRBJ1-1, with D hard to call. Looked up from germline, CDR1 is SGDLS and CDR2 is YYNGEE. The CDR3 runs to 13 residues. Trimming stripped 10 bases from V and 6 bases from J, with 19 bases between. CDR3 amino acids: CASSGGPDAEAFF. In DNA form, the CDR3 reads TGTGCCTCCTCGGGCGGGCCCGACGCTGAAGCTTTCTTT. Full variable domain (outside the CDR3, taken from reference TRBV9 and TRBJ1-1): DSGVTQTPKHLITATGQRVTLRCSPRSGDLSVYWYQQSLDQGLQFLIQYYNGEERAKGNILERFSAQQFPDLHSELNLSSLELGDSALYFCASSGGPDAEAFFGQGTRLTVV.

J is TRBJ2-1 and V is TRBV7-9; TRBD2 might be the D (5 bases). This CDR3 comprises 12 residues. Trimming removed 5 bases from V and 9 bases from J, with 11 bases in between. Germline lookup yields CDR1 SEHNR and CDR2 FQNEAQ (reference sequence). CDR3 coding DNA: TGTGCCAGCAGCCAACTAGTTGGTGAGCAGTTCTTC. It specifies CASSQLVGEQFF.

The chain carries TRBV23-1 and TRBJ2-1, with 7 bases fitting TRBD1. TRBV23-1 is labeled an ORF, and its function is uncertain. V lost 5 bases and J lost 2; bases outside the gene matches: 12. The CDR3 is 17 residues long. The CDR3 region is CASSSIRQGKTYNEQFF. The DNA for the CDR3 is TGCGCCAGCAGTTCAATTAGACAGGGTAAAACCTACAATGAGCAGTTCTTC.

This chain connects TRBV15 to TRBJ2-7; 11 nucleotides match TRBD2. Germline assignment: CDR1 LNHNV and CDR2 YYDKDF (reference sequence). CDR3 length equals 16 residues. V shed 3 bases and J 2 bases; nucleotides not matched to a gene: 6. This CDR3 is CATSSGTSGGPYEQYF. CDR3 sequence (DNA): TGTGCCACCAGCAGTGGAACTAGCGGGGGACCCTACGAGCAGTACTTC.

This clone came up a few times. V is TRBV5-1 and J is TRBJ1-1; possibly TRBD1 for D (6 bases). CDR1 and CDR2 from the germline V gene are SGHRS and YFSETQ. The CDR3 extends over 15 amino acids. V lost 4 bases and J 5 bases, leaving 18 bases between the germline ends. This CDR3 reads CASSPREGVRTEAFF. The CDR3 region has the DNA TGCGCCAGCAGCCCCCGAGAGGGGGTGCGGACTGAAGCTTTCTTT.

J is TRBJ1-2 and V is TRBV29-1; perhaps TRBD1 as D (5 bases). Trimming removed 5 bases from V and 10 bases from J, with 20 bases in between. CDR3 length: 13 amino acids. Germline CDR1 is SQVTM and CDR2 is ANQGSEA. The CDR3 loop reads CSVPNRAGGYYTF. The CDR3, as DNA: TGCAGCGTTCCTAACCGGGCCGGGGGTTACTACACCTTC.

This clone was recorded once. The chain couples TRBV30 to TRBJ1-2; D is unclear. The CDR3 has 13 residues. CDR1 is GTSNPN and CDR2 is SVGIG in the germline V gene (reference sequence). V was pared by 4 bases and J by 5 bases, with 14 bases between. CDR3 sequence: CAWKGRMGYGYTF. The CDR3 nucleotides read TGTGCCTGGAAAGGCAGGATGGGGTATGGCTACACCTTC.

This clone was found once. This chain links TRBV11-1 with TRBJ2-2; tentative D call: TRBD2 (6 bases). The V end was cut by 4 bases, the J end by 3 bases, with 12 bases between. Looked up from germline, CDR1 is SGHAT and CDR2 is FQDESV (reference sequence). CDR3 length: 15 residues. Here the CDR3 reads CASSWAGSYTGELFF. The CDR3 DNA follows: TGTGCCAGCAGCTGGGCGGGGTCTTACACCGGGGAGCTGTTTTTT.

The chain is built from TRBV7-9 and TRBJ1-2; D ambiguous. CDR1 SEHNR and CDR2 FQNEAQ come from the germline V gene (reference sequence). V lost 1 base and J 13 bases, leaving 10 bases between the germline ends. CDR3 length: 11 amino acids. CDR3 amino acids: CASSLESIPTF. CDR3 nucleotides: TGTGCCAGCAGCTTAGAATCAATACCCACCTTC. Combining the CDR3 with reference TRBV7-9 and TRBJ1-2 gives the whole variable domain DTGVSQNPRHKITKRGQNVTFRCDPISEHNRLYWYRQTLGQGPEFLTYFQNEAQLEKSRLLSDRFSAERPKGSFSTLEIQRTEQGDSAMYLCASSLESIPTFGSGTRLTVV.

The DNA of the CDR3 is TGTGCCAGCAGTTTCCGGACTGCTACCGGATCACCCCTCCACTTT. Its translation: CASSFRTATGSPLHF. V gene TRBV6-5 combines with J gene TRBJ1-6, with D hard to call. CDR3 length equals 15 residues. Germline V gene sequence: CDR1 MNHEY, CDR2 SVGAGI. With 4 bases removed from V and 10 bases from J, the gap between germline ends came to 17 bases.

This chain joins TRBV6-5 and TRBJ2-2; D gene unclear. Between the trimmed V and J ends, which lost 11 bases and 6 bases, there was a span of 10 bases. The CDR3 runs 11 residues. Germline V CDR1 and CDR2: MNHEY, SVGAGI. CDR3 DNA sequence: TGTGCCTCCAGTGGGGCCGGGGAGCTGTTTTTT. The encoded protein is CASSGAGELFF.

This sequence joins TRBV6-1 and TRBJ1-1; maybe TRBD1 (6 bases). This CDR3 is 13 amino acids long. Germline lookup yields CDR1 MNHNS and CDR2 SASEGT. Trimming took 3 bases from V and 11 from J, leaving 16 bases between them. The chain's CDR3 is CASSDPSGALAFF. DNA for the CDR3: TGTGCCAGCAGTGACCCGTCGGGGGCTCTGGCTTTCTTT.

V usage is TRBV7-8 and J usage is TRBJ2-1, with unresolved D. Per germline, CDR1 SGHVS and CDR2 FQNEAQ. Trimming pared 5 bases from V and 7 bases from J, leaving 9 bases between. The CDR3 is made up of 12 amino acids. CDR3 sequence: CASSPFGNEQFF. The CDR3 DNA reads TGTGCCAGCAGCCCCTTCGGGAATGAGCAGTTCTTC. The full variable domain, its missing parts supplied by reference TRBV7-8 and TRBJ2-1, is GAGVSQSPRYKVAKRGQDVALRCDPISGHVSLFWYQQALGQGPEFLTYFQNEAQLDKSGLPSDRFFAERPEGSVSTLKIQRTQQEDSAVYLCASSPFGNEQFFGPGTRLTVL.